This T cell receptor beta chain was obtained from a study of cytomegalovirus exposure and HLA in healthy donors. Study as a whole: As released early, the data held roughly 85 million unique TCRs from HLA-typed donors.

CDR1 and CDR2 from the germline V gene are MDHEN and SYDVKM. V lost 5 bases to trimming and J lost 2 bases; unmatched junction nucleotides: 17. This CDR3 is built from 18 residues. The PCR used 60 Vbeta and 13 Jbeta primers. Measured with immunoSEQ multiplex PCR; TCRdb has only the in-frame clones, and not every one. Of 95,000 to 150,000 clones in the sample, around 66% were seen once. Sequenced: PBMCs. This TCR derives from a middle-aged woman in good health and CMV-seropositive. The chain couples TRBV28 to TRBJ1-2; 7 bases match TRBD1. CDR3 bases: TGTGCCAGCAGTCCCCCCCGCAGGCAGGGGGATCGGAACTATGGCTACACCTTC. This encodes CASSPPRRQGDRNYGYTF.